Listed below are T cell receptor beta chains from one sample, sequenced in a study of cytomegalovirus exposure and HLA in healthy donors. The protocol was immunoSEQ multiplex PCR, while the TCRdb copy is restricted to in-frame clones and leaves out a portion. The data hold around 95,000 clones, with around 85% observed a single time. The material sequenced was PBMCs. These receptors were obtained from a man between 18 and 29 years old in good health and CMV-seropositive. The CDR3 runs from the conserved cysteine through the conserved F or W. D genes are given only for firm matches. Only part of the rows carry a size: once, few, many, or a class if the clone is expanded.

abundance: NA; v_gene: TRBV6-5; j_gene: TRBJ1-1; d_gene: NA; CDR3aa: CASSPGDTEAFF; CDR3nt: TGTGCCAGCAGTCCCGGGGACACTGAAGCTTTCTTT
abundance: once; v_gene: TRBV14; j_gene: TRBJ2-1; d_gene: TRBD2; CDR3aa: CASSRKGSSGSSYGPYNEQFF; CDR3nt: TGTGCCAGCAGCCGGAAGGGATCTAGCGGGAGTTCCTACGGTCCCTACAATGAGCAGTTCTTC
abundance: NA; v_gene: TRBV29-1; j_gene: TRBJ1-1; d_gene: TRBD1; CDR3aa: CSVEQGQGSTEAFF; CDR3nt: TGCAGCGTTGAACAGGGACAGGGGAGCACTGAAGCTTTCTTT
abundance: NA; v_gene: TRBV6-4; j_gene: TRBJ2-7; d_gene: NA; CDR3aa: CASSEAVLSSYEQYF; CDR3nt: TGTGCCAGCAGTGAGGCAGTCTTAAGCTCCTACGAGCAGTACTTC
abundance: NA; v_gene: TRBV6-1; j_gene: TRBJ2-1; d_gene: TRBD2; CDR3aa: CASSDPAGVNYNEQFF; CDR3nt: TGTGCCAGCAGTGATCCAGCGGGAGTTAACTACAATGAGCAGTTCTTC
abundance: NA; v_gene: TRBV9; j_gene: TRBJ2-2; d_gene: NA; CDR3aa: CASSVEVQGPNTGELFF; CDR3nt: TGTGCCAGCAGCGTAGAGGTACAGGGCCCGAACACCGGGGAGCTGTTTTTT
abundance: NA; v_gene: TRBV10-3; j_gene: TRBJ1-1; d_gene: NA; CDR3aa: CAISERAGNTEAFF; CDR3nt: TGTGCCATCAGTGAAAGGGCGGGAAACACTGAAGCTTTCTTT
abundance: once; v_gene: TRBV2; j_gene: TRBJ1-1; d_gene: NA; CDR3aa: CASSEARVGGNTEAFF; CDR3nt: TGTGCCAGCAGTGAAGCGCGTGTAGGAGGGAACACTGAAGCTTTCTTT
abundance: NA; v_gene: TRBV27; j_gene: TRBJ1-1; d_gene: TRBD1; CDR3aa: CASSLLGQGTEAFF; CDR3nt: TGTGCCAGCAGTTTACTCGGACAGGGGACTGAAGCTTTCTTT
abundance: few; v_gene: TRBV5-6; j_gene: TRBJ2-7; d_gene: TRBD1; CDR3aa: CASSWGQGAYEQYF; CDR3nt: TGTGCCAGCAGCTGGGGACAGGGAGCCTACGAGCAGTACTTC
abundance: NA; v_gene: TRBV28; j_gene: TRBJ2-3; d_gene: NA; CDR3aa: CASRARTADTDTQYF; CDR3nt: TGTGCCAGCAGGGCCAGGACAGCGGACACAGATACGCAGTATTTT
abundance: NA; v_gene: TRBV27; j_gene: TRBJ2-1; d_gene: TRBD2; CDR3aa: CASSLSAGVNEQFF; CDR3nt: TGTGCCAGCAGTTTATCGGCGGGAGTAAATGAGCAGTTCTTC
abundance: NA; v_gene: TRBV19; j_gene: TRBJ1-5; d_gene: TRBD1; CDR3aa: CASSFLDRPNQPQHF; CDR3nt: TGTGCCAGTAGTTTCTTGGACAGGCCCAATCAGCCCCAGCATTTT
abundance: NA; v_gene: TRBV7-9; j_gene: TRBJ1-1; d_gene: NA; CDR3aa: CASSPLAGSTEAFF; CDR3nt: TGTGCCAGCAGCCCCCTAGCGGGGAGCACTGAAGCTTTCTTT
abundance: NA; v_gene: TRBV19; j_gene: TRBJ1-1; d_gene: NA; CDR3aa: CASSDYRGGNTEAFF; CDR3nt: TGTGCCAGTAGTGACTACCGAGGCGGGAACACTGAAGCTTTCTTT
abundance: NA; v_gene: TRBV28; j_gene: TRBJ2-7; d_gene: NA; CDR3aa: CASSNTMGGYEQYF; CDR3nt: TGTGCCAGCAGTAATACTATGGGGGGATACGAGCAGTACTTC
abundance: NA; v_gene: TRBV9; j_gene: TRBJ2-3; d_gene: TRBD1; CDR3aa: CASSVGTGADTQYF; CDR3nt: TGTGCCAGCAGCGTAGGGACAGGGGCAGATACGCAGTATTTT
abundance: NA; v_gene: TRBV6-1; j_gene: TRBJ2-1; d_gene: TRBD1; CDR3aa: CASRDGQGWRQFF; CDR3nt: TGTGCCAGCAGGGACGGACAGGGATGGAGGCAGTTCTTC
abundance: NA; v_gene: TRBV5-1; j_gene: TRBJ1-1; d_gene: TRBD1; CDR3aa: CASSLLGTGTEAFF; CDR3nt: TGCGCCAGCAGCTTGTTGGGGACAGGTACTGAAGCTTTCTTT
abundance: NA; v_gene: TRBV28; j_gene: TRBJ1-4; d_gene: NA; CDR3aa: CASGPGSFGEKLFF; CDR3nt: TGTGCCAGCGGACCCGGGAGTTTTGGGGAAAAACTGTTTTTT
abundance: NA; v_gene: TRBV27; j_gene: TRBJ2-1; d_gene: TRBD1; CDR3aa: CASSLSPGQGNEQFF; CDR3nt: TGTGCCAGCAGCCTCTCGCCGGGACAGGGCAATGAGCAGTTCTTC
abundance: NA; v_gene: TRBV28; j_gene: TRBJ2-3; d_gene: NA; CDR3aa: CASMSVYGSRSPTDTQYF; CDR3nt: TGTGCCAGCATGTCCGTTTACGGGAGCCGGAGCCCCACAGATACGCAGTATTTT
abundance: NA; v_gene: TRBV12-5; j_gene: TRBJ2-1; d_gene: NA; CDR3aa: CASGLTGHKYNEQFF; CDR3nt: TGTGCTAGTGGTTTAACGGGACATAAATACAATGAGCAGTTCTTC
abundance: NA; v_gene: TRBV4-1; j_gene: TRBJ2-5; d_gene: NA; CDR3aa: CASSKQDYQETQYF; CDR3nt: TGCGCCAGCAGCAAACAGGATTACCAAGAGACCCAGTACTTC
abundance: NA; v_gene: TRBV6-6; j_gene: TRBJ1-5; d_gene: NA; CDR3aa: CASSYSGRSNQPQHF; CDR3nt: TGTGCCAGCAGTTACTCGGGCAGAAGCAATCAGCCCCAGCATTTT
abundance: NA; v_gene: TRBV6-5; j_gene: TRBJ2-7; d_gene: NA; CDR3aa: CASSYSAANYEQYF; CDR3nt: TGTGCCAGCAGTTACTCGGCTGCCAACTACGAGCAGTACTTC
abundance: NA; v_gene: TRBV18; j_gene: TRBJ2-2; d_gene: NA; CDR3aa: CASSQSGANTGELFF; CDR3nt: TGTGCCAGCTCACAATCAGGGGCGAACACCGGGGAGCTGTTTTTT
abundance: NA; v_gene: TRBV21-1; j_gene: TRBJ1-2; d_gene: NA; CDR3aa: CASSKDRVYGYTF; CDR3nt: TGTGCCAGCAGCAAAGACAGGGTGTATGGCTACACCTTC
abundance: NA; v_gene: TRBV9; j_gene: TRBJ2-1; d_gene: TRBD2; CDR3aa: CASSVSGSTYNEQFF; CDR3nt: TGTGCCAGCAGCGTTAGCGGGAGCACCTACAATGAGCAGTTCTTC
abundance: few; v_gene: TRBV5-1; j_gene: TRBJ2-2; d_gene: NA; CDR3aa: CASSPRGYAGELFF; CDR3nt: TGCGCCAGCAGCCCGAGAGGGTATGCCGGGGAGCTGTTTTTT
abundance: NA; v_gene: TRBV6-5; j_gene: TRBJ1-1; d_gene: NA; CDR3aa: CASKEQGLNTEAFF; CDR3nt: TGTGCCAGCAAGGAACAGGGTTTGAACACTGAAGCTTTCTTT
abundance: NA; v_gene: TRBV18; j_gene: TRBJ1-1; d_gene: TRBD1; CDR3aa: CASSRQGMDTEAFF; CDR3nt: TGTGCCAGCTCCCGACAGGGGATGGACACTGAAGCTTTCTTT
abundance: NA; v_gene: TRBV27; j_gene: TRBJ2-7; d_gene: NA; CDR3aa: CASSLSGDYSSYEQYF; CDR3nt: TGTGCCAGCAGTTTATCCGGGGATTACAGCTCCTACGAGCAGTACTTC
abundance: NA; v_gene: TRBV28; j_gene: TRBJ1-4; d_gene: NA; CDR3aa: CASNPTGSANEKLFF; CDR3nt: TGTGCCAGCAATCCTACAGGGTCAGCTAATGAAAAACTGTTTTTT
abundance: NA; v_gene: TRBV28; j_gene: TRBJ2-3; d_gene: TRBD1; CDR3aa: CASSLGTGGGDTQYF; CDR3nt: TGTGCCAGCAGTCTAGGGACAGGGGGCGGGGATACGCAGTATTTT
abundance: NA; v_gene: TRBV27; j_gene: TRBJ2-2; d_gene: TRBD2; CDR3aa: CASRSDGRTNTGELFF; CDR3nt: TGTGCCAGCAGGTCGGACGGGAGGACCAACACCGGGGAGCTGTTTTTT